Listed below are T cell receptor beta chains from one sample, sequenced in a study of T cell responses to AZD1222 COVID-19 vaccine. Some clones are missing from TCRdb's copy, which holds only in-frame ones; the method was immunoSEQ multiplex PCR. The sample lists about 150,000 clones, roughly 92% occurring once. The specimen was peripheral blood, collected on day 0 of AZD1222 vaccination. The receptors stem from an adult in good health. Both conserved end residues are part of each CDR3. Each record gives: V gene, CDR3 length, clone size, J gene, CDR3 protein. A clone size is listed for some rows: how often the clone was seen (once, few, many), or a class if it is expanded.

v_call: TRBV12-3/TRBV12-4
cdr3_length: 13
clone_size: -
j_call: TRBJ2-5
cdr3_aa: CASRATGHETQYF

v_call: TRBV7-2
cdr3_length: 13
clone_size: -
j_call: TRBJ1-1
cdr3_aa: CASSFQLGTEAFF

v_call: TRBV11-2
cdr3_length: 15
clone_size: -
j_call: TRBJ2-2
cdr3_aa: CASSLETGGTGELFF

v_call: TRBV15
cdr3_length: 17
clone_size: -
j_call: TRBJ2-7
cdr3_aa: CATSTPGGGKSSYEQYF

v_call: TRBV3-1/TRBV3-2
cdr3_length: 16
clone_size: -
j_call: TRBJ1-1
cdr3_aa: CASSQVISGTNTEAFF

v_call: TRBV4-2
cdr3_length: 16
clone_size: many
j_call: TRBJ2-1
cdr3_aa: CASSQEASGGANEQFF

v_call: TRBV10-2
cdr3_length: 16
clone_size: -
j_call: TRBJ1-5
cdr3_aa: CASSERARGGNQPQHF

v_call: TRBV30
cdr3_length: 14
clone_size: -
j_call: TRBJ2-7
cdr3_aa: CAWGGPIPPYEQYF

v_call: TRBV28
cdr3_length: 16
clone_size: once
j_call: TRBJ1-1
cdr3_aa: CASSLGLGRRNTEAFF

v_call: TRBV19
cdr3_length: 15
clone_size: -
j_call: TRBJ1-2
cdr3_aa: CASSATGGANYGYTF

v_call: TRBV7-2
cdr3_length: 16
clone_size: -
j_call: TRBJ2-5
cdr3_aa: CASSGRQGVRAETQYF

v_call: TRBV5-1
cdr3_length: 16
clone_size: -
j_call: TRBJ1-1
cdr3_aa: CASSFLLDSLNTEAFF

v_call: TRBV6-1
cdr3_length: 14
clone_size: -
j_call: TRBJ1-2
cdr3_aa: CASSDKRERYGYTF

v_call: TRBV4-1
cdr3_length: 15
clone_size: -
j_call: TRBJ2-3
cdr3_aa: CASSPLFRGTDTQYF

v_call: TRBV5-5
cdr3_length: 16
clone_size: once
j_call: TRBJ2-3
cdr3_aa: CASSPGRWGGTDTQYF

v_call: TRBV29-1
cdr3_length: 12
clone_size: -
j_call: TRBJ1-5
cdr3_aa: CSVGTANQPQHF

v_call: TRBV11-3
cdr3_length: 16
clone_size: -
j_call: TRBJ2-2
cdr3_aa: CASSLRGGSYTGELFF

v_call: TRBV4-1
cdr3_length: 13
clone_size: -
j_call: TRBJ2-3
cdr3_aa: CASSRTSPDTQYF

v_call: TRBV6-2/TRBV6-3
cdr3_length: 19
clone_size: -
j_call: TRBJ1-5
cdr3_aa: CASSPTPGTGLYSNQPQHF

v_call: TRBV27
cdr3_length: 16
clone_size: -
j_call: TRBJ1-4
cdr3_aa: CASRDLRGSLYEKLFF

v_call: TRBV7-2
cdr3_length: 17
clone_size: -
j_call: TRBJ1-6
cdr3_aa: CASSPYPRSTYNSPLHF

v_call: TRBV20-1
cdr3_length: 12
clone_size: -
j_call: TRBJ1-2
cdr3_aa: CSASWGDYGYTF

v_call: TRBV3-1/TRBV3-2
cdr3_length: 16
clone_size: once
j_call: TRBJ1-5
cdr3_aa: CASSQAGVGGNQPQHF

v_call: TRBV28
cdr3_length: 13
clone_size: -
j_call: TRBJ1-1
cdr3_aa: CASGDRADTEAFF

v_call: TRBV6-5
cdr3_length: 13
clone_size: once
j_call: TRBJ1-2
cdr3_aa: CASRRGGSYGYTF

v_call: TRBV5-1
cdr3_length: 18
clone_size: -
j_call: TRBJ2-1
cdr3_aa: CASSLQLGGREGYNEQFF

v_call: TRBV6-2/TRBV6-3
cdr3_length: 17
clone_size: once
j_call: TRBJ2-1
cdr3_aa: CASSYSPTSGLYNEQFF

v_call: TRBV7-3
cdr3_length: 15
clone_size: -
j_call: TRBJ2-1
cdr3_aa: CASSFSPRRGNEQFF

v_call: TRBV6-5
cdr3_length: 13
clone_size: -
j_call: TRBJ1-6
cdr3_aa: CASMGLRNSPLHF

v_call: TRBV6-5
cdr3_length: 15
clone_size: -
j_call: TRBJ2-1
cdr3_aa: CASIPGAGLNNEQFF

v_call: TRBV28
cdr3_length: 13
clone_size: -
j_call: TRBJ2-1
cdr3_aa: CASSSNPGSEQFF

v_call: TRBV21-1
cdr3_length: 13
clone_size: -
j_call: TRBJ2-7
cdr3_aa: CASRTDRTDEQYF

v_call: TRBV5-5
cdr3_length: 12
clone_size: -
j_call: TRBJ1-2
cdr3_aa: CASSKDSYGYTF

v_call: TRBV15
cdr3_length: 14
clone_size: -
j_call: TRBJ2-5
cdr3_aa: CATSRDGTKETQYF

v_call: TRBV30
cdr3_length: 16
clone_size: once
j_call: TRBJ2-4
cdr3_aa: CAWSSQGLLAKNIQYF

v_call: TRBV18
cdr3_length: 15
clone_size: -
j_call: TRBJ2-5
cdr3_aa: CASSPSGPPRETQYF

v_call: TRBV28
cdr3_length: 20
clone_size: -
j_call: TRBJ2-3
cdr3_aa: CASLWGRQAQNSPRTDTQYF

v_call: TRBV15
cdr3_length: 16
clone_size: -
j_call: TRBJ1-2
cdr3_aa: CATSRLPGTGDLGYTF

v_call: TRBV28
cdr3_length: 11
clone_size: once
j_call: TRBJ1-5
cdr3_aa: CASSFSQPQHF

v_call: TRBV7-8
cdr3_length: 17
clone_size: -
j_call: TRBJ1-2
cdr3_aa: CASSLLVLDRGAYGYTF

v_call: TRBV7-2
cdr3_length: 16
clone_size: -
j_call: TRBJ1-3
cdr3_aa: CASSLLRAPSGNTIYF

v_call: TRBV6-2/TRBV6-3
cdr3_length: 16
clone_size: once
j_call: TRBJ2-7
cdr3_aa: CASSRRQGSPSLEQYF

v_call: TRBV19
cdr3_length: 13
clone_size: -
j_call: TRBJ1-1
cdr3_aa: CASSTTGGTEAFF

v_call: TRBV14
cdr3_length: 13
clone_size: -
j_call: TRBJ1-1
cdr3_aa: CASSPRTLSWAFF

v_call: TRBV28
cdr3_length: 11
clone_size: -
j_call: TRBJ1-2
cdr3_aa: CASRPRGGYTF

v_call: TRBV18
cdr3_length: 11
clone_size: once
j_call: TRBJ2-5
cdr3_aa: CASSPQETQYF

v_call: TRBV12-5
cdr3_length: 15
clone_size: -
j_call: TRBJ1-1
cdr3_aa: CASGIDRGLRTEAFF

v_call: TRBV12-5
cdr3_length: 16
clone_size: -
j_call: TRBJ2-2
cdr3_aa: CAPKGQRGSRAGELFF

v_call: TRBV7-9
cdr3_length: 14
clone_size: -
j_call: TRBJ2-3
cdr3_aa: CASTQTGSTDTQYF

v_call: TRBV4-3
cdr3_length: 15
clone_size: -
j_call: TRBJ2-7
cdr3_aa: CASSQDQYSAYEQYF

v_call: TRBV3-1/TRBV3-2
cdr3_length: 16
clone_size: -
j_call: TRBJ2-2
cdr3_aa: CASSQAGLLNTGELFF